Described below is a single TCR beta chain sequence and its context. Its specificity is unknown. The data are from a study of immune cell composition in non-small cell lung cancer. Study-level information: Histologic subtype was mainly adenocarcinoma or squamous cell carcinoma. The study, taken as a whole, reports: Squamous carcinomas (about 75%) more often had tumour-associated clones >0.5% than adenocarcinomas (roughly 35%).

This CDR3 is 14 amino acids long. From germline, CDR1 is SGHVS and CDR2 FQNEAQ. Trimming removed 3 bases at V and 2 bases at J, with 8 bases between. DNA was extracted from unsorted cell suspensions stored frozen. Method: immunoSEQ multiplex PCR; TCRdb's copy keeps in-frame clones and lacks some. This sample has 3,000 to 3,500 clones, with 79% found just once. The genes are TRBV7-8 and TRBJ1-5, with D possibly TRBD1 on 5 matching bases. The TCR comes from a human donor with non-small cell lung cancer. Material for sequencing was lung tumor tissue. In nucleotides, the CDR3 is TGTGCCAGCAGCTTGGGGGGTGGCAATCAGCCCCAGCATTTT. It encodes CASSLGGGNQPQHF.